This T cell receptor beta chain was sequenced in a study of blood T cell repertoires in COVID-19. The CDR3 contains 11 residues. Trimming shortened V by 7 bases and J by 6 bases, and 7 bases separated the two germline ends. Libraries were prepared by immunoSEQ multiplex PCR; TCRdb keeps only in-frame clonotypes and omits some of them. The table shows roughly 40,000 clones, with about 90% occurring only once. The V and J genes are TRBV12-3 or TRBV12-4 and TRBJ2-4; D is unresolved. The sequencing input was peripheral blood. This receptor was identified in a man aged 45-65 years with active COVID-19. The CDR3: CASTSRNIQYF. CDR3 DNA: TGTGCCAGCACTTCTAGAAACATTCAGTACTTC.